This TCR beta chain was documented in a study of relationships among human T cell subsets. Findings and limits, study-wide: Over 50% of CD8+ cytotoxic sequences were in clones over 100 reads; regulatory and Th2 had few. Substantial CDR3 sharing among Th1, Th2 and regulatory cells suggested stochastic fate choice.

Th1 cells were collected as flow-through following bead selections for CD25, CD56 and CD294. About this clonotype: Its cognate antigen is unknown.

From mRNA, alpha and beta CDR3 regions were amplified using semiquantitative ARM-PCR. Exponential amplification used communal superprimers after tagged nested gene-specific primers in ARM-PCR. Nested primers were removed by exonuclease before the second PCR round. In TCRdb, the multiplex PCR reads were re-called with MiXCR into one record per CDR3 protein. The sample contains 10,000 to 15,000 distinct CDR3 sequences, roughly 68% of which appear only once. Trimming took 4 bases from V and 5 from J, leaving 15 bases between them. The CDR3 is 14 amino acids. Germline CDR1 and CDR2: GTSNPN and SVGIG (reference sequence).

Specimen: CD4+ Th1 cells sorted from blood. The rearrangement links TRBV30 to TRBJ2-1; possibly TRBD1 or TRBD2 for D (6 bases each). The TCR sequence derives from a man aged 35-49 years in good health. The CDR3 region has the DNA TGTGCCTGGACCGGGACTTGGGACAACAATGAGCAGTTCTTC. This translates into CAWTGTWDNNEQFF. The whole variable domain, remainder taken from reference TRBV30 and TRBJ2-1, is SQTIHQWPATLVQPVGSPLSLECTVEGTSNPNLYWYRQAAGRGLQLLFYSVGIGQISSEVPQNLSASRPQDRQFILSSKKLLLSDSGFYLCAWTGTWDNNEQFFGPGTRLTVL.